This T cell receptor beta chain comes out of a study of cytomegalovirus exposure and HLA in healthy donors (dated by TCRdb to the late 2010s). About the study as a whole: In an earlier analysis of 450 to 750 of the donors, 276 Gb of sequence data and 100 million or so unique TCR beta sequences from about 179 million T cells were reported. An early release covering roughly 600 HLA-typed donors comprised about 310 gigabases of sequencing data and roughly 86 million unique TCR sequences. Of the 398 genotyped donors, 65% to 90% fell in the genetic ancestry cluster associated with self-reported Caucasian donors. The aim of the study was to test whether cataloging public T cell receptors could identify signatures of past pathogen exposure. The T cell repertoires of 666 subjects were profiled by immunosequencing and related to cytomegalovirus serostatus. In addition to the first cohort of 666 subjects, a separate validation cohort of 120 different subjects was used. To predict cytomegalovirus infection status, the study brought together high-throughput TCR immunosequencing, statistical association of individual TCRs with disease status, and machine learning. To study patterns of TCR occurrence, a later analysis re-analyzed previously published TCR beta repertoires from several hundred donors and added high-resolution HLA genotyping. In the later analysis, no new phenotypic data were used to find candidate immune exposures; instead, reliance was placed on TCR beta sequences and their occurrence across donors. In an earlier analysis of over 550 of the donors, high-throughput TCR beta sequencing was used to judge whether each TCR beta V gene segment behaved as functional or pseudogenic. Donor age, sex, ethnicity and CMV serostatus were compiled together with the repertoire data. A later genetic analysis took genome-wide SNP genotypes for about three fifths of the roughly 700 donors and used that subset as a discovery cohort. All discovery cohort repertoires had been generated using a single sequencing platform. Both class I and class II loci were covered by HLA typing, at four-digit resolution. Typing coverage varied by locus: roughly 629-640 donors for A, B, C, DRB1 and DQB1; 500 to 550 for DQA1; more than 600 for DPA1; roughly 450 for DPB1. Four or five DR-DQ haplotypes were treated as single units for association and clustering because of strong linkage in the cohort. Among some 410 genotyped donors of the cohort, an average of approximately 240,000 unique TCR beta nucleotide sequences was sequenced per donor, of which roughly 17% were non-productive. The investigation overall reported the following: A cluster of highly shared sequence variants was judged likely to be a technical artifact of the sequencing pipeline. The classifier was reported to diagnose cytomegalovirus status with high specificity and sensitivity in both the original cohort and the validation cohort. HLA typing was unavailable for some donors at each locus, so association tests used only the typed subset. When HLA alleles, especially DR and DQ, strongly co-occurred, TCR associations were difficult to assign to individual alleles. In an earlier analysis of 587 of the donors, most TCR beta V segments appeared in productive rearrangements about 87% or about 30% of the time, broadly matching IMGT annotations. A later analysis associated about 17,000 TCR beta sequences with specific HLA alleles at a false discovery rate of 0.05. A later analysis reported that several top co-occurrence clusters appeared linked to parvovirus B19, influenza, CMV and Epstein-Barr virus. Some IMGT-functional V segments, including TRBV6-2 and TRBV6-3, could not be distinguished by the 87-base-pair reads and were therefore excluded. Correlated functional status among segregating V segments might be attributable to linkage disequilibrium, but an unknown experimental factor could not be ruled out. While some public TCRs were present in many individuals, most TCR sequences turned up only very rarely across donors. The study listed approximately 150 TCR beta chains as associated with cytomegalovirus. The only immune exposure information available for the cohort was CMV serostatus. In vitro tests confirmed that a few of the cytomegalovirus-associated TCR beta chains recognize cytomegalovirus antigens. Compared with equally common non-associated chains, HLA-associated TCR beta chains in a later analysis were more clonally expanded and had lower generation probabilities. In a later analysis, TCR association rates were found to vary across HLA loci, with the most associated TCRs seen for DRB1 alleles and the fewest for HLA-C alleles. Most CMV-associated TCR beta chains appeared to be HLA-restricted in a later analysis, and the HLA associations seemed to be driven largely by CMV exposure. Seventeen rarely observed V segments, including chromosome 9 orphons, were excluded from the earlier analysis of several hundred of the donors because counts were too low. A further reported finding was that TCR beta sequences accurately predicted the HLA-A and HLA-B alleles for most subjects in the first cohort. According to the authors, the approach could potentially be generalized to other disease states and immunological phenotypes. V-gene and J-gene trimming of TCR beta chains was associated with a missense DCLRE1C variant in a later genetic analysis, and the association was replicated in an independent cohort. A later genetic analysis reported fewer N-insertions in productive TCRs among donors in an Asian-associated ancestry cluster than the roughly 620-donor mean. In this cohort, only TCR beta chains were sequenced, and detectable features were limited by the absence of alpha or paired-chain data. Sequencing depth was assumed to be roughly uniform across donors in the presence/absence analyses, though that assumption may not hold.

In the germline V gene (reference sequence), CDR1 corresponds to LNHDA and CDR2 to SQIVND. The junction shows trimming of 5 bases on V and 3 bases on J, and the gene matches do not reach 8 bases of it. Taken from cysteine to phenylalanine, the CDR3 has 16 residues. This entry keeps only the CDR3 DNA: 48 bases, framed from base 1. This clone was seen more than once but under ten times. Its antigen remains undetermined. No quality values exist for individual bases; no much larger clone is one base distant. In total, approximately 690 healthy bone marrow donors made up the cohort. Cohort members were all nominally healthy when sampled, although unrecorded immune exposures were likely present. The donor was CMV seronegative and was included in the group of several hundred seronegative cohort members. A peripheral blood sample was collected from each donor, and TCR beta sequencing was performed on peripheral blood mononuclear cells. The Qiagen DNeasy Blood Extraction Kit was used to extract genomic DNA from the blood cell samples.

The library was made by the immunoSEQ multiplex PCR assay. A mixture of 60 forward primers for TCR Vbeta segments and 13 reverse primers for TCR Jbeta segments was used in the multiplex PCR. The CDR3 region of rearranged TCR beta genes was amplified from genomic DNA by a multiplex PCR assay. The Illumina HiSeq System was used to sequence the amplified TCR beta libraries as 87-base-pair reads. Processing in the source paper ran as follows. In a later analysis, tens of millions of unique TCR beta chains were counted across the 650 to 700 repertoires, and roughly 11 million of these chains were shared by at least two donors. Raw reads were error-corrected and collapsed into unique sequences by a nearest-neighbor algorithm in which closely related sequences were merged to remove PCR and sequencing errors. V, D and J gene segments were assigned by aligning CDR3 sequences to IMGT reference sequences. Each retained sequence needed at least a six-nucleotide match to both a V gene segment and a J gene segment. A rearrangement was called productive if the CDR3 had no stop codons and remained in frame with V and J, and every other rearrangement was called non-productive. Following IMGT convention, CDR3 was defined as the stretch from the second conserved V-encoded cysteine up to the conserved J-encoded phenylalanine. In an earlier analysis of 587 of the donors, sequences lacking an unambiguous match to a single V gene segment were excluded. In an earlier analysis of several hundred of the donors, V segments were called functional above 56.7% productive rearrangements and were called segregating when the between-donor standard deviation exceeded 5%. To diagnose cytomegalovirus status from the catalog of TCR beta chain sequences, a statistical classification framework was built. V and J gene assignment, in a later analysis, came from comparing TCR nucleotide sequences with IMGT/GENE-DB human TR gene sequences. The TCRdist pipeline was used in a later analysis to assign CDR3 sequences and most-parsimonious VDJ recombination scenarios. In a later analysis, every TCR beta chain was defined by the combination of its CDR3 amino acid sequence and its V-gene family, and reads without a unique V-gene family were dropped. A later analysis removed roughly 590 highly shared, low-generation-probability nucleotide sequences to deal with suspected cross-contamination and a sequencing artifact. In a later analysis, a clonal expansion index for each public chain was calculated from normalized within-repertoire ranks of inferred template counts. Generation probabilities in a later analysis came from a VDJ recombination model fitted to out-of-frame rearrangements, and those results were checked against IGoR. In a later analysis, TCR-TCR, TCR-HLA and TCR-CMV co-occurrence was scored with hypergeometric tests, and a repertoire-size bias correction was applied to TCR pairs. A later analysis estimated false discovery rates by permuting HLA or CMV assignments 20 times. In a later analysis, co-occurring TCRs were grouped with DBSCAN, and TCRdist sequence similarity was added when clustering was performed within HLA-allele-positive subsets. Repertoires with fewer than 30,000 or more than 120,000 public chains were left out of co-occurrence clustering, as were several repertoires with anomalous nucleotide sharing. TCRdb stores this immuneACCESS table with in-frame sequences only. Part of the clones is absent; in the studies checked, under half of the shortfall reflects unresolved V genes, and no reason is known for the rest. V, J and clone size were drawn from that table, and D and trimming were deduced from the DNA. The sample table records some 120,000 clones; just over 15% of these occur just once. The ten biggest clones cover 1.5% to 2% of the sample.

In this chain, TRBV19 is recombined with TRBJ2-7, and 12 junction bases match TRBD2. The source is a woman younger than 30 in good health and CMV-seronegative. The sample was PBMCs. The nucleotides read TGTGCCAGTAGTCCCTGGACTAGCGGGAAAAACTACGAGCAGTACTTC. This is translated as CASSPWTSGKNYEQYF.